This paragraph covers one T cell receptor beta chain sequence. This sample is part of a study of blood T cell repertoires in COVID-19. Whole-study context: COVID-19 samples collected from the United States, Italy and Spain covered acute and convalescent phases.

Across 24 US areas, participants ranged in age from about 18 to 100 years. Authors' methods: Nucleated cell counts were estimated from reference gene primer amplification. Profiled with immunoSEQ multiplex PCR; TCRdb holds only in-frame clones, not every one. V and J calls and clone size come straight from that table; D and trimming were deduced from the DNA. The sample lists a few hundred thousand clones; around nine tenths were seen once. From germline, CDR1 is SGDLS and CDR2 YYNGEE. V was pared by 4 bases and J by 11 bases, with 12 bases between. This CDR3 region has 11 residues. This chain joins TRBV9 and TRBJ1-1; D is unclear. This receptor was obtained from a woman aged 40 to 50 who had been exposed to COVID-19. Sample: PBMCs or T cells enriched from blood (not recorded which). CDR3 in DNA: TGTGCCAGCAGCCCGCAGAGGGAGGCTTTCTTT. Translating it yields CASSPQREAFF.